This T cell receptor beta chain was obtained from a study of cytomegalovirus exposure and HLA in healthy donors. Comments on this clone: Its antigen is not identified.

Study outcomes and limitations: Likely technical artifact: a cluster of highly shared sequence variants.

CDR1 is WSHSY and CDR2 is SAAADI in the germline V gene. The CDR3 sequence is 12 residues long. V was pared by 6 bases and J by 8 bases, with 6 bases of the junction left unmatched. PCR used 60 Vbeta primers and 13 Jbeta primers. Method: immunoSEQ multiplex PCR; TCRdb's copy keeps in-frame clones and lacks some. This sample has 130,000 to 150,000 clones, with 60% to 80% found just once. This sequence originates from a man between 18 and 35 years old in good health and CMV-seronegative. The rearrangement uses TRBV10-2 and TRBJ1-1, with 7 bases that match TRBD1. Material for sequencing was PBMCs. The CDR3 sequence: CASSDPDREAFF. The CDR3 bases are TGCGCCAGCAGCGACCCGGACAGGGAAGCTTTCTTT.